These T cell receptor beta chains were read from a single sample in a study of T cells after yellow fever vaccination. TCRdb redid the calling of the 5' RACE reads with MiXCR, one entry per CDR3 protein. The table records hundreds of thousands of distinct CDR3 sequences, less than 20% of them present only once. Sequences were derived from PBMCs, sampled less than 6 days after the first yellow fever vaccination. Every receptor here comes from a young man who received the YFV17D yellow fever vaccine. The CDR3 runs from the conserved cysteine through the conserved F or W. A D gene is named only where the DNA matches it firmly. The size field is filled for only some rows; it gives once, few, many or a size class.

j_gene | abundance | d_gene | len | v_gene | CDR3aa | CDR3nt
TRBJ2-7 | . | . | 16 | TRBV2 | CASSQSEMQWGYEQYF | TGTGCCAGCAGTCAGTCAGAGATGCAGTGGGGCTACGAGCAGTACTTC
TRBJ1-1 | few | TRBD1 | 15 | TRBV4-1 | CASSPGDRGYTEAFF | TGCGCCAGCAGCCCGGGCGACAGGGGGTACACTGAAGCTTTCTTT
TRBJ1-4 | . | TRBD1 | 15 | TRBV5-1 | CASSATGATNEKLFF | TGCGCCAGCAGCGCCACAGGGGCAACTAATGAAAAACTGTTTTTT
TRBJ1-1 | few | . | 15 | TRBV7-9 | CASSLSGVGNTEAFF | TGTGCCAGCAGCTTATCTGGGGTGGGGAACACTGAAGCTTTCTTT
TRBJ2-1 | . | . | 15 | TRBV10-1 | CASSAADPRYNEQFF | TGCGCCAGCAGTGCGGCCGACCCCCGCTACAATGAGCAGTTCTTC
TRBJ2-3 | . | . | 15 | TRBV18 | CASSPPDGDGDTQYF | TGTGCCAGCTCACCACCGGACGGGGATGGAGATACGCAGTATTTT
TRBJ2-3 | . | TRBD2 | 15 | TRBV10-3 | CAIKGYWGGGDTQYF | TGTGCCATCAAGGGCTACTGGGGGGGTGGAGATACGCAGTATTTT
TRBJ2-2 | few | TRBD1 | 15 | TRBV15 | CATSAGTGLPGELFF | TGTGCCACCAGCGCCGGGACAGGGTTACCCGGGGAGCTGTTTTTT
TRBJ2-1 | . | . | 15 | TRBV7-9 | CASSPDLSSYNEQFF | TGTGCCAGCAGCCCAGACCTGAGCTCCTACAATGAGCAGTTCTTC
TRBJ1-5 | . | TRBD1 | 16 | TRBV12-3/TRBV12-4 | CASNSPGQPFNLPQHF | TGTGCCAGCAACAGTCCGGGACAGCCTTTTAACCTGCCCCAGCATTTT
TRBJ2-1 | . | . | 14 | TRBV27 | CASSRGGGNNEQFF | TGTGCCAGCAGTAGGGGCGGGGGCAACAATGAGCAGTTCTTC
TRBJ2-1 | . | TRBD1 | 15 | TRBV7-2 | CASSFLDRATNEQFF | TGTGCCAGCAGCTTTCTCGACAGGGCCACCAATGAGCAGTTCTTC
TRBJ1-1 | . | . | 20 | TRBV5-4 | CASSLGMLDTLWRMNTEAFF | TGTGCCAGCAGCTTGGGTATGTTGGACACTCTATGGAGGATGAACACTGAAGCTTTCTTT
TRBJ2-4 | . | TRBD2 | 17 | TRBV7-6 | CASSLSGTSGAKNIQYF | TGTGCCAGCAGCTTATCCGGGACTAGCGGAGCCAAAAACATTCAGTACTTC
TRBJ2-3 | . | . | 14 | TRBV14 | CASSQDVFRDTQYF | TGTGCCAGCAGCCAAGATGTCTTCCGAGATACGCAGTATTTT
TRBJ2-3 | . | TRBD1 | 12 | TRBV12-3/TRBV12-4 | CASSRGQGTQRF | TGTGCCAGCAGTCGGGGACAGGGGACGCAACGTTTT
TRBJ2-1 | . | . | 14 | TRBV9 | CASSVGAGHNEQFF | TGTGCCAGCAGCGTAGGTGCAGGGCACAATGAGCAGTTCTTC
TRBJ1-4 | many | . | 13 | TRBV18 | CASSPNSNEKLFF | TGTGCCAGCTCACCAAACAGTAATGAAAAACTGTTTTTT
TRBJ1-2 | . | TRBD1 | 15 | TRBV6-1 | CASTDSGRRGRGYTF | TGTGCCAGCACTGATTCGGGGAGGAGGGGGCGGGGCTACACCTTC
TRBJ2-1 | . | TRBD1 | 16 | TRBV24-1 | CATSGRGPNSYNEQFF | TGTGCCACCAGTGGTAGGGGGCCGAACTCCTACAATGAGCAGTTCTTC
TRBJ2-5 | . | . | 15 | TRBV7-2 | CASSLGGRYQETQYF | TGTGCCAGCAGCTTAGGGGGCCGGTACCAAGAGACCCAGTACTTC
TRBJ1-6 | . | . | 16 | TRBV4-3 | CASASGDSSYNSPLHF | TGCGCCAGCGCTAGCGGCGACAGCTCCTATAATTCACCCCTCCACTTT
TRBJ2-1 | many | TRBD1 | 14 | TRBV7-2 | CASRRDRVYNEQFF | TGTGCCAGCCGGCGGGACAGGGTGTACAATGAGCAGTTCTTC
TRBJ1-1 | few | . | 12 | TRBV12-3/TRBV12-4 | CASSISSTIAFF | TGTGCCAGCAGCATTAGCTCGACTATAGCTTTCTTT
TRBJ2-3 | . | TRBD2 | 16 | TRBV20-1 | CCARDPGLAGGDTQYF | TGCTGTGCTAGGGATCCGGGACTAGCGGGGGGGGATACGCAGTATTTT
TRBJ2-1 | . | TRBD2 | 12 | TRBV20-1 | CSASLAGNEQFF | TGCAGTGCTAGCCTAGCGGGGAATGAGCAGTTCTTC